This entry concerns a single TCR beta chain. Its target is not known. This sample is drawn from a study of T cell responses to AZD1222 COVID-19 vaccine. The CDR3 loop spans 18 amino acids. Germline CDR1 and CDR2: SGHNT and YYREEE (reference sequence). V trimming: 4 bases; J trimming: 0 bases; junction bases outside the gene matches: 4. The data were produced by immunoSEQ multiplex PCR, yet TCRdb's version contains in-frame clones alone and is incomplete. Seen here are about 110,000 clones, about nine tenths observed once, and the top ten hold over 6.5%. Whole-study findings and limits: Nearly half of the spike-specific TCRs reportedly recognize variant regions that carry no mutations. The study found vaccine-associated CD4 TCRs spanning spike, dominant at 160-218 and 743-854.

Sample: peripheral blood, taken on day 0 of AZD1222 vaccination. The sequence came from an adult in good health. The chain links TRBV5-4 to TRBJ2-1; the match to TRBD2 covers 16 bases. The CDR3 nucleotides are TGTGCCAGCAGCCCGGGACTAGCGGGGGGGAGCTCCTACAATGAGCAGTTCTTC. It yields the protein CASSPGLAGGSSYNEQFF. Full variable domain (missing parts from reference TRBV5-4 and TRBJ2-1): ETGVTQSPTHLIKTRGQQVTLRCSSQSGHNTVSWYQQALGQGPQFIFQYYREEENGRGNFPPRFSGLQFPNYSSELNVNALELDDSALYLCASSPGLAGGSSYNEQFFGPGTRLTVL.